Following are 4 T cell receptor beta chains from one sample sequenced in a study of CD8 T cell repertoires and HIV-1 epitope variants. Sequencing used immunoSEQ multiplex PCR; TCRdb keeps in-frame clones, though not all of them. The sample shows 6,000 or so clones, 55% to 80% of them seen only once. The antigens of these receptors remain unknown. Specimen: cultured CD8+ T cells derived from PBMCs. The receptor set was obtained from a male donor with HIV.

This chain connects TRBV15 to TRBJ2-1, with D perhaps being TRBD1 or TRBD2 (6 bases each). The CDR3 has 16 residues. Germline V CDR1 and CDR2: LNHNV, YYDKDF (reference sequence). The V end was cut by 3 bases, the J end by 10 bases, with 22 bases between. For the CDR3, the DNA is TGTGCCACCAGCAGTCGCCTCGGGGGCGCATTGGTGGAGCAGTTCTTC. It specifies CATSSRLGGALVEQFF.

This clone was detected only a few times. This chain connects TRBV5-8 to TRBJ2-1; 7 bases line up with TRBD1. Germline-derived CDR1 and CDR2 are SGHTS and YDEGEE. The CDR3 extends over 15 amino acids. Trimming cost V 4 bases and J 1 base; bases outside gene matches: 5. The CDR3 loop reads CASSPDRASYNEQFF. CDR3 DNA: TGTGCCAGCAGCCCAGACAGGGCTTCCTACAATGAGCAGTTCTTC.

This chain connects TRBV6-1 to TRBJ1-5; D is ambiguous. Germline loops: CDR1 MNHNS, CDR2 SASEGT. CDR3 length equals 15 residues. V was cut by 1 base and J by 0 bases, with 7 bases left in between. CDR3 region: CASSEGLNSNQPQHF. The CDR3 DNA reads TGTGCCAGCAGTGAAGGATTGAATAGCAATCAGCCCCAGCATTTT.

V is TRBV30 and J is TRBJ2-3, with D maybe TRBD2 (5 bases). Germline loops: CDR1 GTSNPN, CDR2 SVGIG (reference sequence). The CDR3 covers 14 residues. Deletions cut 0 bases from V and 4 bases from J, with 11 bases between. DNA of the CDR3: TGTGCCTGGAGTGTACGAGGGCACGCAGATACGCAGTATTTT. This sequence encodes CAWSVRGHADTQYF.